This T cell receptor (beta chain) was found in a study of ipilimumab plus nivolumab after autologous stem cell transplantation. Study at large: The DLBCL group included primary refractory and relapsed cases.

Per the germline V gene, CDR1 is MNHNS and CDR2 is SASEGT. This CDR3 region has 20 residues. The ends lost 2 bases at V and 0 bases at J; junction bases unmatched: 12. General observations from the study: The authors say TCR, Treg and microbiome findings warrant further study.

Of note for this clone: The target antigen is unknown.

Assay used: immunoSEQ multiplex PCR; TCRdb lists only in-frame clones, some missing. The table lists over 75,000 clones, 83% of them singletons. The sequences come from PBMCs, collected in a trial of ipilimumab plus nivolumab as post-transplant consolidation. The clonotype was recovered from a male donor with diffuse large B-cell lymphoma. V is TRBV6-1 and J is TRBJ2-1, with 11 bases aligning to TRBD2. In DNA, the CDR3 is TGTGCCAGCAGTGAACCGGGACTAGCGGCGTTATCTAGCTCCTACAATGAGCAGTTCTTC. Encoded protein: CASSEPGLAALSSSYNEQFF.